A single sample gave rise to the 14 T cell receptor beta chains below, sequenced in a study of control samples from healthy donors and cancer patients. TCRdb's table, derived via immunoSEQ multiplex PCR, lists solely in-frame clones and lacks some. The data contain roughly 200,000 clones, 91% of them seen just once; the ten biggest clones take up approximately 1.8%. The material sequenced was blood. The source of these receptors is a man aged 25-45 years in good health.

The rearrangement links TRBV7-3 to TRBJ2-1, with a tentative D call TRBD2 (5 bases). The CDR3 has 14 amino acids. Germline V gene sequence: CDR1 SGHTA, CDR2 FQGTGA. V shed 1 base and J shed 5 bases, with 9 bases lying between them. The CDR3 nucleotides are TGTGCCAGCAGCTTAAGTTCGGGGAACAATGAGCAGTTCTTC. Its translation is CASSLSSGNNEQFF. Variable domain in full (rest from reference TRBV7-3 and TRBJ2-1): GAGVSQTPSNKVTEKGKYVELRCDPISGHTALYWYRQSLGQGPEFLIYFQGTGAADDSGLPNDRFFAVRPEGSVSTLKIQRTERGDSAVYLCASSLSSGNNEQFFGPGTRLTVL.

The genes are TRBV29-1 and TRBJ1-1; maybe TRBD1 (5 bases). Germline values: CDR1 SQVTM, CDR2 ANQGSEA. The CDR3 extends over 12 amino acids. Trimming cost V 4 bases and J 4 bases, with 10 bases left between them. DNA of the CDR3: TGCAGCGTTGCAGGGACCGGCACTGAAGCTTTCTTT. Translation gives CSVAGTGTEAFF. Combining the CDR3 with reference TRBV29-1 and TRBJ1-1 gives the whole variable domain SAVISQKPSRDICQRGTSLTIQCQVDSQVTMMFWYRQQPGQSLTLIATANQGSEATYESGFVIDKFPISRPNLTFSTLTVSNMSPEDSSIYLCSVAGTGTEAFFGQGTRLTVV.

This clone was picked up one time. Additional DNA sequences in this sample encode the identical CDR3. V usage is TRBV9 and J usage is TRBJ2-7, with D perhaps matching TRBD1 or TRBD2 (7 bases each). CDR3 size: 16 residues. Trimming cost V 0 bases and J 3 bases, with 16 bases left between them. Per the germline V gene, CDR1 is SGDLS and CDR2 is YYNGEE. The CDR3 nucleotides are TGTGCCAGCAGCGTAGGGGGGGGCAGGGGGAACTACGAGCAGTACTTC. Its protein product is CASSVGGGRGNYEQYF. Complete variable domain (other parts from reference TRBV9 and TRBJ2-7): DSGVTQTPKHLITATGQRVTLRCSPRSGDLSVYWYQQSLDQGLQFLIQYYNGEERAKGNILERFSAQQFPDLHSELNLSSLELGDSALYFCASSVGGGRGNYEQYFGPGTRLTVT.

The chain is built from TRBV19 and TRBJ2-1; 11 nucleotides match TRBD2. Losses at the gene ends were 5 bases for V and 2 bases for J; bases not matched to a gene: 8. The CDR3 sequence is 17 residues long. Germline CDR1 reads LNHDA; CDR2 reads SQIVND (reference sequence). The CDR3 region is CASSSRLAGSTYNEQFF. The DNA of the CDR3 is TGTGCCAGTAGTTCCCGACTAGCGGGGAGTACCTACAATGAGCAGTTCTTC.

The CDR3: CSASLGSYEQYF. In DNA, the CDR3 is TGCAGTGCTAGTTTAGGAAGCTACGAGCAGTACTTC. V gene TRBV20-1 combines with J gene TRBJ2-7, with no clear D. V was clipped by 3 bases and J by 3 bases, with 9 bases between them. This CDR3 has 12 residues. Germline V gene data show CDR1 as DFQATT and CDR2 as SNEGSKA (reference sequence).

This chain links TRBV24-1 with TRBJ2-3; 12 bases match TRBD2. The V gene's germline CDR1 is KGHDR and CDR2 SFDVKD. V lost 11 bases and J lost 0; bases outside the gene matches: 11. CDR3 length equals 17 residues. In DNA form, the CDR3 reads TGTGCCAGCGGACCGGGACTAGCGGGCCCTAGCACAGATACGCAGTATTTT. The encoded protein is CASGPGLAGPSTDTQYF.

The chain recombines TRBV19 with TRBJ1-1; D gene unclear. The CDR3 loop spans 15 amino acids. With 5 bases removed from V and 3 bases from J, the gap between germline ends came to 16 bases. Germline lookup yields CDR1 LNHDA and CDR2 SQIVND (reference sequence). The CDR3 coding sequence is TGTGCCAGTAGTGGGGTCCCGGGGTTGGACACTGAAGCTTTCTTT. The encoded protein is CASSGVPGLDTEAFF.

This clone was picked up a small number of times. The rearrangement joins TRBV13 to TRBJ1-1; a possible D gene is TRBD1 (6 bases). The CDR3 runs to 14 residues. Germline loops: CDR1 PRHDT, CDR2 FYEKMQ (reference sequence). V lost 0 bases and J lost 1, with 6 bases in between. Written as DNA, the CDR3 is TGTGCCAGCAGCTTAGGACAGGGGAACACTGAAGCTTTCTTT. It encodes CASSLGQGNTEAFF.

This clone was picked up one time. The chain is built from TRBV29-1 and TRBJ1-1; D ambiguous. Germline V lookup: CDR1 SQVTM, CDR2 ANQGSEA. The V end was cut by 0 bases, the J end by 1 base, with 15 bases between. The CDR3 has 16 amino acids. CDR3 coding DNA: TGCAGCGTTGAAGAGGTGTGGAGAGCTCGGAACACTGAAGCTTTCTTT. Translation: CSVEEVWRARNTEAFF.

The gene calls are TRBV11-2 and TRBJ1-1; D ambiguous. This CDR3 spans 15 amino acids. Germline V lookup: CDR1 SGHAT, CDR2 FQNNGV. Trimming pared 1 base from V and 2 bases from J, leaving 11 bases between. Written as DNA, the CDR3 is TGTGCCAGCAGCTTAGTTGGCCAGATAAACACTGAAGCTTTCTTT. Its translation: CASSLVGQINTEAFF.

CDR3 sequence reads: CASSLERQAGDTQYF. CDR3 in DNA: TGCGCCAGCAGCTTGGAACGACAGGCTGGAGATACGCAGTATTTT. This rearrangement joins TRBV5-1 to TRBJ2-3, with D possibly TRBD1 on 6 matching bases. Trimming left V 0 bases short and J 5 bases short, with 13 bases between. The CDR3 spans 15 residues. The germline V gene encodes CDR1 SGHRS and CDR2 YFSETQ. Full variable domain (remainder filled in from reference TRBV5-1 and TRBJ2-3): KAGVTQTPRYLIKTRGQQVTLSCSPISGHRSVSWYQQTPGQGLQFLFEYFSETQRNKGNFPGRFSGRQFSNSRSEMNVSTLELGDSALYLCASSLERQAGDTQYFGPGTRLTVL.

The chain combines TRBV9 with TRBJ1-4, with TRBD1 matching 9 bases. The length of the CDR3 is 16 residues. V lost 3 bases to trimming and J lost 6 bases; unmatched junction nucleotides: 9. The germline CDR1 and CDR2 sequences are SGDLS and YYNGEE. CDR3 amino acids: CASSGSTGGAYEKLFF. The CDR3 DNA reads TGTGCCAGCAGCGGTTCCACAGGGGGCGCTTATGAAAAACTGTTTTTT.

The chain couples TRBV2 to TRBJ1-2; the match to TRBD1 covers 7 bases. CDR1 is SNHLY, CDR2 FYNNEI, per germline. Trimming at V came to 2 bases and at J to 3 bases, leaving 3 bases not matched to a gene. The CDR3 has 14 amino acids. The CDR3 protein is CASSERGPDYGYTF. CDR3 DNA sequence: TGTGCCAGCAGTGAAAGGGGGCCAGACTATGGCTACACCTTC.

This chain links TRBV5-1 with TRBJ1-4; tentatively, D is TRBD1 (5 bases). V lost 0 bases and J 8 bases, leaving 11 bases between the germline ends. CDR1 SGHRS and CDR2 YFSETQ come from the germline V gene. The CDR3 covers 14 residues. Here the CDR3 reads CASSLGQGREKLFF. CDR3 DNA sequence: TGCGCCAGCAGCTTGGGGCAGGGACGCGAAAAACTGTTTTTT.